Detailed here is one T cell receptor (beta chain). Its antigen is unidentified. The template was total RNA from whole blood, with no T cell sorting. This entry belongs to a study of monozygotic twins with inflammatory bowel disease. The study's findings and limits: A lone strong IBD-associated signal or clonotype found no support.

The CDR3 consists of 11 residues. Germline assignment: CDR1 DFQATT and CDR2 SNEGSKA (reference sequence). Per-sample cDNA came from eight separate reactions. Each CDR3 protein gets one entry in TCRdb, which reprocessed the 5' RACE reads and gives no DNA. The repertoire table contains fewer than 550,000 distinct CDR3 sequences. The clonotype was recovered from a human donor with ulcerative colitis or Crohn's disease, or a healthy co-twin of an affected twin (not recorded which). The specimen sequenced was blood. This rearrangement joins TRBV20-1 to TRBJ2-1; there is no DNA to check the TCRdb D call of TRBD2. This chain's CDR3 is CSARTSVEQFF.